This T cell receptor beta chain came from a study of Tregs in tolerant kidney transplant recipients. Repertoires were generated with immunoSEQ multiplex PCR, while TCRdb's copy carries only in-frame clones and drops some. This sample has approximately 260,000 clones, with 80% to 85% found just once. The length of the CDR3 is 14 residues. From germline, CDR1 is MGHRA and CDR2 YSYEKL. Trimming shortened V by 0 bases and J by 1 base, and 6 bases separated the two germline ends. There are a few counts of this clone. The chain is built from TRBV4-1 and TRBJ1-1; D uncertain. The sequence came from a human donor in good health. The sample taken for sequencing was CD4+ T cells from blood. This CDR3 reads CASSQDGRNTEAFF. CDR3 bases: TGCGCCAGCAGCCAAGATGGGAGGAACACTGAAGCTTTCTTT.